Listed below are T cell receptor beta chains from one sample, sequenced in a study of beta chain features in type 1 diabetes. The protocol was immunoSEQ multiplex PCR, while the TCRdb copy is restricted to in-frame clones and leaves out a portion. The table lists 970,000 or so clones, roughly a sixth of them singletons. The sequenced material came from naive CD4+ T cells from blood. The origin of the receptors is a woman under 30 in good health. Each CDR3 is given with its conserved first and last residue. Each record gives: V gene, J gene, CDR3 protein.

TRBV11-1	TRBJ2-7	CASSFGLSRASYEQYF
TRBV5-8	TRBJ2-1	CASSLWTSGLEQFF
TRBV6-6	TRBJ2-5	CASSPRLAGWMETQYF
TRBV7-9	TRBJ2-1	CAALGLAGEPEQFF
TRBV7-2	TRBJ1-1	CASSSIRNTEAFF
TRBV28	TRBJ1-2	CASSLGSVGGYTF
TRBV5-1	TRBJ2-7	CASSLNSGRSNEQYF
TRBV7-9	TRBJ2-2	CASSLGLAGRKVGELFF
TRBV5-1	TRBJ1-4	CASSLGGRLNEKLFF
TRBV4-2	TRBJ2-3	CASSRLTESTDTQYF
TRBV28	TRBJ2-1	CASRIASLYNEQFF
TRBV4-3	TRBJ2-3	CASSQDNGARDTQYF
TRBV4-2	TRBJ2-7	CASSQVLGGREQYF
TRBV18	TRBJ1-1	CASSPGGGEAFF
TRBV10-3	TRBJ2-2	CAISESSPRDTGELFF
TRBV27	TRBJ2-1	CASSLQGFSYNEQFF
TRBV5-4	TRBJ1-2	CASSLVLNSNNYGYTF
TRBV6-6	TRBJ2-2	CASSYGQYTGELFF
TRBV7-8	TRBJ2-1	CASRRYPPGVEGRGYNEQFF
TRBV4-2	TRBJ2-1	CASSQSPGTEQDYNEQFF
TRBV4-3	TRBJ2-1	CASSRRRPQGPGYNEQFF
TRBV6-1	TRBJ2-4	CAPRGGRGNIQYF
TRBV7-3	TRBJ2-2	CASSSARGELFF
TRBV7-3	TRBJ2-3	CASSLIGGTLHRDTQYF
TRBV7-8	TRBJ2-7	CASSPGPYSYEQYF
TRBV11-2	TRBJ2-1	CASSRTSGSGDEQFF